These 23 T cell receptor beta chains were all obtained from the same sample, sequenced in a study of blood T cell repertoires in COVID-19. Generated by immunoSEQ multiplex PCR, the TCRdb table keeps only in-frame clones and is missing some. This table has about 220,000 clones, just over 85% appearing once. The sequenced sample consisted of PBMCs or T cells enriched from blood (not recorded which). Every receptor here comes from a woman in her forties or fifties with acute COVID-19.

This clone has more than one count but fewer than ten. The rearrangement joins TRBV6-4 to TRBJ2-2; maybe TRBD1 (6 bases). V was cut by 3 bases and J by 5 bases, with 10 bases left in between. Germline CDR1 MRHNA, CDR2 SNTAGT. The CDR3 has 14 amino acids. CDR3 nucleotide sequence: TGTGCCAGCAGTGAAGGGGGAACAACCGGGGAGCTGTTTTTT. Its protein product is CASSEGGTTGELFF.

CDR3 bases: TGTGCCAGTACCACAGGGGGTAATCAGCCCCAGCATTTT. Translated, it gives CASTTGGNQPQHF. V is TRBV19 and J is TRBJ1-5; the match to TRBD1 covers 8 bases. Trimming took 7 bases from V and 4 from J; bases not matched to a gene: 3. The CDR3 spans 13 residues. Germline CDR1 is LNHDA and CDR2 is SQIVND (reference sequence).

The rearrangement uses TRBV5-5 and TRBJ2-7, with TRBD2 matching over 8 bases. The CDR3 spans 13 residues. Losses at the gene ends were 2 bases for V and 4 bases for J; bases not matched to a gene: 2. The V gene's germline CDR1 is SGHKS and CDR2 YYEKEE (reference sequence). In DNA form, the CDR3 reads TGTGCCAGCAGCTTAGCGGGAGTTTACGAGCAGTACTTC. Its protein is CASSLAGVYEQYF. Full variable domain (outside the CDR3, taken from reference TRBV5-5 and TRBJ2-7): DAGVTQSPTHLIKTRGQQVTLRCSPISGHKSVSWYQQVLGQGPQFIFQYYEKEERGRGNFPDRFSARQFPNYSSELNVNALLLGDSALYLCASSLAGVYEQYFGPGTRLTVT.

The chain employs TRBV2 and TRBJ2-4, with D perhaps TRBD2 (6 bases). CDR1 is SNHLY, CDR2 FYNNEI, per germline. This CDR3 has 14 residues. Deletions cut 3 bases from V and 8 bases from J, with 14 bases between. CDR3: CASSEGGPWDIQYF. The DNA of the CDR3 is TGTGCCAGCAGTGAGGGGGGTCCATGGGACATTCAGTACTTC.

This chain uses TRBV27 with TRBJ2-3; TRBD2 aligns across 8 bases. V trimming: 2 bases; J trimming: 1 base; junction bases outside the gene matches: 5. From germline, CDR1 is MNHEY and CDR2 SMNVEV (reference sequence). The CDR3 spans 16 residues. The CDR3 spells CASSLVLAEGTDTQYF. Written as DNA, the CDR3 is TGTGCCAGCAGTTTAGTACTAGCGGAGGGCACAGATACGCAGTATTTT.

The V gene is TRBV27, the J gene TRBJ2-1, with 7 bases aligning to TRBD2. J was trimmed by 4 bases and V by 6 bases; bases with no gene match: 12. Germline V gene sequence: CDR1 MNHEY, CDR2 SMNVEV (reference sequence). The CDR3 is 16 amino acids. In DNA, the CDR3 is TGTGCCAGCAGCCCGTGGGCGGGAGAATCTTACAATGAGCAGTTCTTC. Translated: CASSPWAGESYNEQFF.

The gene calls are TRBV5-3 and TRBJ2-1; 12 positions agree with TRBD2. TRBV5-3 is an open reading frame, and its role is uncertain. This CDR3 contains 17 residues. The V segment lost 2 bases and the J segment 1 base; nucleotides outside the gene matches: 4. CDR3 nucleotides: TGTGCCAGAAGCTTCAAGCTAGCGGGAGGGTCCTACAATGAGCAGTTCTTC. This translates into CARSFKLAGGSYNEQFF.

The chain carries TRBV4-3 and TRBJ1-5; D unresolved. V dropped 0 bases and J dropped 4 bases, with 13 bases sitting between them. Germline V gives CDR1 LGHNA, CDR2 YSLEER. This CDR3 region has 16 residues. The CDR3 region has the DNA TGCGCCAGCAGCCAAGATGTGTACCGTACTAATCAGCCCCAGCATTTT. It codes for CASSQDVYRTNQPQHF.

J is TRBJ2-1 and V is TRBV19; tentative D call: TRBD1 (5 bases). Trimming removed 9 bases from V and 3 bases from J, with 12 bases in between. CDR1 is LNHDA and CDR2 is SQIVND in the germline V gene (reference sequence). The CDR3 is 13 residues long. The CDR3 sequence: CASRTQSYNEQFF. DNA of the CDR3: TGTGCCAGCCGGACACAAAGCTACAATGAGCAGTTCTTC.

V gene TRBV7-2 combines with J gene TRBJ1-1; 9 bases line up with TRBD1. Trimming took 4 bases from V and 3 from J; bases not matched to a gene: 6. The germline V gene has CDR1 SGHTA and CDR2 FQGNSA. The CDR3 is 15 amino acids. The CDR3 sequence: CASSYQGQGYTEAFF. For the CDR3, the DNA is TGTGCCAGCAGCTACCAGGGACAGGGCTACACTGAAGCTTTCTTT.

This rearrangement joins TRBV12-5 to TRBJ2-1; tentatively, D is TRBD1 (5 bases). CDR3 length equals 13 residues. Germline V gene data show CDR1 as LGHNT and CDR2 as FRNRAP. V shed 6 bases and J shed 3 bases, with 9 bases lying between them. CDR3 DNA: TGTGCTAGTGGAGGGGCTAACTACAATGAGCAGTTCTTC. This translates into CASGGANYNEQFF.

Concerning this clone: This sample includes further DNA sequences coding for the same CDR3. The chain employs TRBV18 and TRBJ1-1, with a weak D call TRBD1 (6 bases). The CDR3 has 14 residues. In germline, CDR1 is KGHSH, CDR2 LQKENI. V was pared by 3 bases and J by 3 bases, with 11 bases between. CDR3 bases: TGTGCCAGCTCACCGACAGGTGGGGACACTGAAGCTTTCTTT. It yields the protein CASSPTGGDTEAFF.

V gene TRBV3-1 (or the pseudogene TRBV3-2) combines with J gene TRBJ1-2; no clear D gene. The germline V and J ends were trimmed by 1 base and 1 base, with 10 bases remaining between them. The CDR3 runs to 15 residues. Per germline, CDR1 LGHDT and CDR2 YNNKEL (reference sequence). DNA of the CDR3: TGTGCCAGCAGCCAAGTTGGGGAGTTTAACTATGGCTACACCTTC. Residues: CASSQVGEFNYGYTF.

The V and J genes are TRBV7-3 and TRBJ2-2, with TRBD1 matching 7 bases. With 5 bases clipped from V and 4 bases from J, the junction kept 7 bases outside the gene matches. CDR3 length: 15 residues. The germline V gene encodes CDR1 SGHTA and CDR2 FQGTGA. CDR3 amino acids: CASSTGQTTTGELFF. The CDR3 nucleotides are TGTGCCAGCAGCACGGGACAGACGACCACCGGGGAGCTGTTTTTT.

The rearrangement links TRBV14 to TRBJ2-1; no clear D gene. CDR1 is SGHDN, CDR2 FVKESK, per germline. V was shortened by 2 bases and J by 0 bases, with 23 bases between the two germline ends. The CDR3 has 20 residues. CDR3 DNA sequence: TGTGCCAGCAGCCAATCTTTGGGCGTAATTCGTCCGAGCTCCTACAATGAGCAGTTCTTC. Translating it yields CASSQSLGVIRPSSYNEQFF.

This rearrangement joins TRBV4-1 to TRBJ2-7; TRBD1 matches 7 bases. J was trimmed by 2 bases and V by 1 base; bases with no gene match: 2. This CDR3 has 14 amino acids. Looked up from germline, CDR1 is MGHRA and CDR2 is YSYEKL. The CDR3 spells CASSQVGTAYEQYF. Written as DNA, the CDR3 is TGCGCCAGCAGCCAAGTTGGGACAGCCTACGAGCAGTACTTC.

This chain joins TRBV21-1 and TRBJ2-7; no DNA check was done on the table's D call, TRBD2. TRBV21-1 has pseudogene status. This CDR3 region has 10 residues. DNA for the CDR3: TGTGCCAGCAGCACGTACGAGCAGTACTTC. It is translated as CASSTYEQYF.

For this clone: At one boundary the junction diverges from the germline segment, which might be a read error. The chain links TRBV5-1 to TRBJ1-1, with TRBD1 matching over 7 bases. This CDR3 has 14 residues. Per germline, CDR1 SGHRS and CDR2 YFSETQ. The CDR3 bases are TGCGCCAGCAGCTTCGGGATCCTACAGGGGTTCGTGGTCTTT. This sequence encodes CASSFGILQGFVVF.

The V call is TRBV10-3, the J call TRBJ2-7, with a weak D call TRBD1 (6 bases). CDR1 and CDR2 (germline): ENHRY, SYGVKD. This CDR3 contains 14 residues. V gave up 2 bases and J gave up 8 bases, with 16 bases separating them. CDR3 sequence (DNA): TGTGCCATCAGTGAGGTACAGGGTCTGTTGAAGCAGTACTTC. It yields the protein CAISEVQGLLKQYF.

A few counts support this clone. CDR3 coding DNA: TGCGCCAGCAGCTTCGGGGGGTTCTACGAGCAGTACTTC. It encodes CASSFGGFYEQYF. The V and J genes are TRBV5-1 and TRBJ2-7; 7 bases agree with TRBD2. J gave up 3 bases and V 2 bases, and 2 bases lay outside the gene matches. This CDR3 is built from 13 residues. The germline V gene has CDR1 SGHRS and CDR2 YFSETQ.

The CDR3 DNA reads as TGTGCCAGCAGCCAAGTAGCGGGAGGGCCGGCCAATGAGCAGTTCTTC. Its protein product is CASSQVAGGPANEQFF. The rearrangement links TRBV3-1 (or the pseudogene TRBV3-2) to TRBJ2-1; 11 positions agree with TRBD2. The germline V gene encodes CDR1 LGHDT and CDR2 YNNKEL (reference sequence). V shed 1 base and J 6 bases; nucleotides not matched to a gene: 5. The CDR3 has 16 residues.

This clone has more than one count but fewer than ten. V usage is TRBV7-9 and J usage is TRBJ2-1, with D maybe TRBD1 (5 bases). V lost 5 bases and J lost 9, with 17 bases in between. The germline CDR1 and CDR2 sequences are SEHNR and FQNEAQ (reference sequence). The CDR3 is 14 amino acids. CDR3: CASSPTAGFGEQFF. The CDR3 nucleotides read TGTGCCAGCAGCCCGACAGCAGGGTTCGGTGAGCAGTTCTTC.

The chain employs TRBV6-5 and TRBJ1-6, with 7 bases fitting TRBD1. The ends lost 4 bases at V and 7 bases at J; junction bases unmatched: 7. Germline V gene sequence: CDR1 MNHEY, CDR2 SVGAGI. The CDR3 covers 15 residues. In nucleotides, the CDR3 is TGTGCCAGCAGTTTTCAGGGGGGACACAATTCACCCCTCCACTTT. It translates to CASSFQGGHNSPLHF.